The rows below give T cell receptor beta chains drawn from one sample of a study of T cell changes during pregnancy in multiple sclerosis. Some clones are missing from TCRdb's copy, which holds only in-frame ones; the method was immunoSEQ multiplex PCR. The sample shows tens of thousands of clones, approximately 90% of them seen only once. This specimen consisted of peripheral blood, obtained in the second trimester of pregnancy. The receptors stem from a female donor with multiple sclerosis, enrolled in a pregnancy study. Each CDR3 is given with its conserved first and last residue. The D gene is left open where the match is weak. Size values are once, few and many counts, or a class for expanded clones, and some rows have none.

D: .
V: TRBV12-5
size: .
J: TRBJ1-1
DNA: TGTGCTAGTGGATCGGGGGAACTGAACACTGAAGCTTTCTTT
CDR3: CASGSGELNTEAFF

D: .
V: TRBV6-4
size: .
J: TRBJ2-2
DNA: TGTGCCAGCAGTCCGACTCCTTTAAGAAACACCGGGGAGCTGTTTTTT
CDR3: CASSPTPLRNTGELFF

D: TRBD2
V: TRBV25-1
size: .
J: TRBJ2-5
DNA: TGTGCCAGCAGTGACACACTAGCGGGATCAGAGACCCAGTACTTC
CDR3: CASSDTLAGSETQYF

D: .
V: TRBV7-9
size: .
J: TRBJ1-2
DNA: TGTGCCAGCAGCTTAGCTGGGGGGAAGTCCTATGGCTACACCTTC
CDR3: CASSLAGGKSYGYTF

D: TRBD2
V: TRBV19
size: .
J: TRBJ2-5
DNA: TGTGCCAGTAGTATCGGAGCGGGAGGGGGAGAGACCCAGTACTTC
CDR3: CASSIGAGGGETQYF

D: TRBD1
V: TRBV7-2
size: .
J: TRBJ1-2
DNA: TGTGCCAGCACCCAAATGCAGGGGGCCTTCTATGGCTACACCTTC
CDR3: CASTQMQGAFYGYTF

D: .
V: TRBV9
size: .
J: TRBJ1-1
DNA: TGTGCCAGCAGCGTAGTAGTGGAGGGGTCTTTCTTT
CDR3: CASSVVVEGSFF

D: .
V: TRBV15
size: .
J: TRBJ2-6
DNA: TGTGCCACCAGCAGGAAGCGGGACACTTATACCGGGGCCAACGTCCTGACTTTC
CDR3: CATSRKRDTYTGANVLTF

D: .
V: TRBV27
size: .
J: TRBJ2-1
DNA: TGTGCCAGCAGTTCGGGTTCCTCCTACAATGAGCAGTTCTTC
CDR3: CASSSGSSYNEQFF

D: .
V: TRBV18
size: .
J: TRBJ2-1
DNA: TGTGCCAGCTCACCACCGGTGCGGAGCGACAATGAGCAGTTCTTC
CDR3: CASSPPVRSDNEQFF

D: .
V: TRBV7-2
size: few
J: TRBJ1-2
DNA: TGTGCCAGCAGCTCGGGAAGGGCACAGGGCTACACCTTC
CDR3: CASSSGRAQGYTF

D: .
V: TRBV19
size: .
J: TRBJ1-5
DNA: TGTGCCAGTAGTTCAGGTTACGATCAGCCCCAGCATTTT
CDR3: CASSSGYDQPQHF

D: .
V: TRBV11-1
size: .
J: TRBJ2-7
DNA: TGTGCCAGCAGCTTAGGGCTCTCAAGCTCCTACGAGCAGTACTTC
CDR3: CASSLGLSSSYEQYF

D: TRBD2
V: TRBV30
size: .
J: TRBJ2-5
DNA: TGTGCCTGGTCCACCCGGGGACTAGCGGGGATCGAGACCCAGTACTTC
CDR3: CAWSTRGLAGIETQYF

D: TRBD1
V: TRBV6-5
size: .
J: TRBJ1-1
DNA: TGTGCCAGCAGTTACCTTCAGGGGGCGAGGGAAGCTTTCTTT
CDR3: CASSYLQGAREAFF

D: .
V: TRBV11-2
size: .
J: TRBJ2-7
DNA: TGTGCCAGCAGCTTATTCGGCGGAGCCTTATACGAGCAGTACTTC
CDR3: CASSLFGGALYEQYF

D: TRBD1
V: TRBV5-6
size: .
J: TRBJ1-5
DNA: TGTGCCAGCAGCCACAGGGGTAGCAATCAGCCCCAGCATTTT
CDR3: CASSHRGSNQPQHF

D: .
V: TRBV28
size: .
J: TRBJ2-7
DNA: TGTGCCAGCAGTTTGATGGGGGCGTACGAGCAGTACTTC
CDR3: CASSLMGAYEQYF

D: .
V: TRBV9
size: .
J: TRBJ2-7
DNA: TGTGCCAGCAGCGTATCAGATACCTACGAGCAGTACTTC
CDR3: CASSVSDTYEQYF

D: .
V: TRBV9
size: .
J: TRBJ1-4
DNA: TGTGCCAGCAGCGTAGGACCGGGGATCGAAAAACTGTTTTTT
CDR3: CASSVGPGIEKLFF

D: .
V: TRBV29-1
size: .
J: TRBJ1-1
DNA: TGCAGCGTTGATCATTCCGTCGGGACTGCATCATGGGGCACTGAAGCTTTCTTT
CDR3: CSVDHSVGTASWGTEAFF

D: .
V: TRBV29-1
size: .
J: TRBJ2-1
DNA: TGCAGTCTTGGCCAGGGTATCACCTACAATGAGCAGTTCTTC
CDR3: CSLGQGITYNEQFF

D: .
V: TRBV7-9
size: .
J: TRBJ2-2
DNA: TGTGCCAGCAGCTTACCCGCGGGGGCGGACACCGGGGAGCTGTTTTTT
CDR3: CASSLPAGADTGELFF

D: .
V: TRBV5-1
size: .
J: TRBJ2-5
DNA: TGCGCCAGCAGCTCGGAGGCGACAGAGACCCAGTACTTC
CDR3: CASSSEATETQYF

D: .
V: TRBV30
size: .
J: TRBJ1-5
DNA: TGTGCCTGGAGTATGCCGGGGGGTAATCAGCCCCAGCATTTT
CDR3: CAWSMPGGNQPQHF

D: TRBD2
V: TRBV6-1
size: many
J: TRBJ2-3
DNA: TGTGCCAGCAGTGAAGATAAGCGGGAGACTGTCTCAGATACGCAGTATTTT
CDR3: CASSEDKRETVSDTQYF

D: .
V: TRBV10-3
size: .
J: TRBJ1-2
DNA: TGTGCCATCAGTGTAGGGCAGGGCCCCTTCTATGGCTACACCTTC
CDR3: CAISVGQGPFYGYTF

D: TRBD1
V: TRBV11-1
size: .
J: TRBJ1-3
DNA: TGTGCCAGCAGCCCGGGACAGGGTGGAAACACCATATATTTT
CDR3: CASSPGQGGNTIYF

D: TRBD1
V: TRBV5-1
size: .
J: TRBJ2-2
DNA: TGCGCCAGCGTCCCGGGACAGGGGGCCGGAACCGGGGAGCTGTTTTTT
CDR3: CASVPGQGAGTGELFF

D: .
V: TRBV7-2
size: .
J: TRBJ1-2
DNA: TGTGCCAGCAGCTTAGATATTCTCCATGGCTACACCTTC
CDR3: CASSLDILHGYTF

D: TRBD1
V: TRBV6-5
size: few
J: TRBJ1-1
DNA: TGTGCCAGCAGTTACTCGGAGACAGGGGGAGCTTTCTTT
CDR3: CASSYSETGGAFF

D: TRBD1
V: TRBV7-9
size: .
J: TRBJ1-5
DNA: TGTGCCAGCAGCTTTAACTTGGGCAGGGGGTATAGCAATCAGCCCCAGCATTTT
CDR3: CASSFNLGRGYSNQPQHF

D: TRBD1
V: TRBV30
size: .
J: TRBJ2-7
DNA: TGTGCCTGGAGTTTCTCTCGGACAGGCCAGACCTACGAGCAGTACTTC
CDR3: CAWSFSRTGQTYEQYF

D: .
V: TRBV5-1
size: .
J: TRBJ1-4
DNA: TGCGCCAGCAGCTTCACAGGTCCTGATGAAAAACTGTTTTTT
CDR3: CASSFTGPDEKLFF

D: .
V: TRBV25-1
size: .
J: TRBJ2-5
DNA: TGTGCCAGCACCGCAGGTGGCCAAGAGACCCAGTACTTC
CDR3: CASTAGGQETQYF

D: TRBD2
V: TRBV7-2
size: .
J: TRBJ2-1
DNA: TGTGCCAGCAGCCGTCCCGGGACTAGCTACAATGAGCAGTTCTTC
CDR3: CASSRPGTSYNEQFF

D: TRBD2
V: TRBV11-2
size: .
J: TRBJ2-5
DNA: TGTGCCAGCAGACGCCCAGCGGGAGTTCAAGAGACCCAGTACTTC
CDR3: CASRRPAGVQETQYF

D: .
V: TRBV7-9
size: .
J: TRBJ1-5
DNA: TGTGCCAGCAGCTTAGGAGGAGGGCAGCCCCAGCATTTT
CDR3: CASSLGGGQPQHF

D: .
V: TRBV27
size: .
J: TRBJ1-2
DNA: TGTGCCAGCAAAAGGAGAGTTGGATTCTATGGCTACACCTTC
CDR3: CASKRRVGFYGYTF

D: .
V: TRBV4-1
size: .
J: TRBJ2-1
DNA: TGCGCCAGCAGCCAAGACCCCGCACTACAGGGTGAGCAGTTCTTC
CDR3: CASSQDPALQGEQFF

D: .
V: TRBV5-6
size: .
J: TRBJ1-2
DNA: TGTGCCAGCAGCTTAGCAGGAATAAACTATGGCTACACCTTC
CDR3: CASSLAGINYGYTF

D: .
V: TRBV7-9
size: .
J: TRBJ1-1
DNA: TGTGCCAGCAGCCCGAGGGGGAAAGGGAACACTGAAGCTTTCTTT
CDR3: CASSPRGKGNTEAFF

D: .
V: TRBV6-6
size: .
J: TRBJ1-1
DNA: TGTGCCAGCAGTTACCTAAGGGGAAGCACTGAAGCTTTCTTT
CDR3: CASSYLRGSTEAFF

D: TRBD2
V: TRBV7-2
size: .
J: TRBJ2-7
DNA: TGTGCCAGCAGCTTGGGTAGCGGGGGGAGGAGCTCCTACGAGCAGTACTTC
CDR3: CASSLGSGGRSSYEQYF

D: .
V: TRBV2
size: .
J: TRBJ2-3
DNA: TGTGCCAGCAGTGACGGGGGATCTAGCACAGATACGCAGTATTTT
CDR3: CASSDGGSSTDTQYF

D: TRBD2
V: TRBV6-5
size: .
J: TRBJ2-7
DNA: TGTGCCAGCAGTTACAGTAGCGGGAGCTCCTACGAGCAGTACTTC
CDR3: CASSYSSGSSYEQYF

D: .
V: TRBV9
size: .
J: TRBJ1-1
DNA: TGTGCCAGCAGCGTAAGGGGCACTGAAGCTTTCTTT
CDR3: CASSVRGTEAFF

D: TRBD1
V: TRBV11-1
size: once
J: TRBJ2-7
DNA: TGTGCCAGCAGCTTAACCGGGACAGCCTACGAGCAGTACTTC
CDR3: CASSLTGTAYEQYF

D: .
V: TRBV11-2
size: once
J: TRBJ2-7
DNA: TGTGCCAGCAGTAGGTCTAGCGTACCCTACGAGCAGTACTTC
CDR3: CASSRSSVPYEQYF

D: .
V: TRBV4-2
size: .
J: TRBJ2-1
DNA: TGTGCCAGCAGCCAAGAAGGTGGGACGGGGGAGAATGAGCAGTTCTTC
CDR3: CASSQEGGTGENEQFF

D: .
V: TRBV29-1
size: .
J: TRBJ1-1
DNA: TGCAGCGTGACAGTCACACCCAGGTCTGAAGCTTTCTTT
CDR3: CSVTVTPRSEAFF

D: .
V: TRBV7-9
size: .
J: TRBJ1-5
DNA: TGTGCCAGCAGTCCCCGAGGCGATCAGCCCCAGCATTTT
CDR3: CASSPRGDQPQHF

D: .
V: TRBV5-1
size: .
J: TRBJ1-5
DNA: TGCGCCAGCAGGGAGGCCAGGTTCGATCAGCCCCAGCATTTT
CDR3: CASREARFDQPQHF

D: TRBD1
V: TRBV9
size: .
J: TRBJ2-7
DNA: TGTGCCAGCAGCGTAGGGACAGGAACCTACGAGCAGTACTTC
CDR3: CASSVGTGTYEQYF

D: TRBD2
V: TRBV4-3
size: .
J: TRBJ2-5
DNA: TGCGCCAGCAGCCTCTTCGGGGGGGCCCAGGAGACCCAGTACTTC
CDR3: CASSLFGGAQETQYF

D: TRBD2
V: TRBV27
size: .
J: TRBJ2-5
DNA: TGTGCCAGCAGAAGAGCGGGAGTGGGAGAGACCCAGTACTTC
CDR3: CASRRAGVGETQYF

D: TRBD2
V: TRBV11-3
size: .
J: TRBJ2-2
DNA: TGTGCCAGCAGCTTAGAAAGCGGGGGTGTCGGCGGGGAGCTGTTTTTT
CDR3: CASSLESGGVGGELFF

D: TRBD2
V: TRBV7-2
size: few
J: TRBJ2-3
DNA: TGTGCCAGCAGCCCCAGGTCACTAGCGGGGACTAGCACAGATACGCAGTATTTT
CDR3: CASSPRSLAGTSTDTQYF

D: .
V: TRBV30
size: .
J: TRBJ1-5
DNA: TGTGCCTGGAGTGCCCTCGCAGGGATGAGCAATCAGCCCCAGCATTTT
CDR3: CAWSALAGMSNQPQHF

D: .
V: TRBV5-5
size: .
J: TRBJ1-1
DNA: TGTGCCAGCAGCCCACTGGGGGCCCTAAAGACGAACACTGAAGCTTTCTTT
CDR3: CASSPLGALKTNTEAFF